This is a list of T cell receptor beta chains from one sample in a study of CD8 T cells in Susac syndrome. TCRdb re-called the immunoSEQ multiplex PCR reads with MiXCR, one entry per CDR3 protein. The sample has fewer than 350,000 distinct CDR3 sequences, 92% seen once. Sequences were obtained from CD4+ T cells from PBMCs. The receptors originated from a human donor with multiple sclerosis. CDR3s include the opening cysteine and the closing phenylalanine or tryptophan. D genes are given only for firm matches. Rows may omit the clone size; those that give it use once, few, many or a size class.

D,V,size,J,CDR3,DNA
TRBD2,TRBV28,.,TRBJ2-7,CASSPPGLAATYEQYF,TGTGCCAGCAGTCCCCCGGGACTAGCGGCGACCTACGAGCAGTACTTC
.,TRBV4-1,.,TRBJ1-3,CASSQDRSFPIYF,TGCGCCAGCAGCCAAGATCGTTCATTTCCCATATATTTT
.,TRBV30,.,TRBJ1-5,CAWSGGRNQPQHF,TGTGCCTGGAGCGGAGGACGGAATCAGCCCCAGCATTTT
TRBD2,TRBV7-3,.,TRBJ2-1,CASSSPTSGPYNEQFF,TGTGCCAGCAGCTCACCGACTAGCGGTCCCTACAATGAGCAGTTCTTC
.,TRBV7-3,.,TRBJ1-1,CASSLNWNTEAFF,TGTGCCAGCAGCTTAAACTGGAACACTGAAGCTTTCTTT
TRBD1,TRBV6-5,.,TRBJ1-5,CASSKDRGGNQPQHF,TGTGCCAGCAGCAAGGACAGGGGCGGCAATCAGCCCCAGCATTTT
.,TRBV5-4,.,TRBJ2-6,CASSLQGNSGANVLTF,TGTGCCAGCAGCTTGCAAGGGAACTCTGGGGCCAACGTCCTGACTTTC
TRBD2,TRBV19,.,TRBJ2-3,CATRQPSPSGRARPDTQYF,TGTGCCACCAGACAGCCCAGCCCTAGCGGGAGGGCCCGTCCAGATACGCAGTATTTT
.,TRBV23-1,.,TRBJ2-7,CASSQARRPVTSSYEQYF,TGCGCCAGCAGTCAAGCGCGACGCCCTGTTACAAGCTCCTACGAGCAGTACTTC
.,TRBV10-3,.,TRBJ2-1,CAISESTGNQFF,TGTGCCATCAGTGAGTCGACTGGGAACCAGTTCTTC
.,TRBV20-1,.,TRBJ1-1,CSARGRGYGFLDTEAFF,TGCAGTGCTAGAGGGAGAGGGTACGGGTTTCTGGACACTGAAGCTTTCTTT
TRBD1,TRBV5-4,.,TRBJ1-4,CASSSRTGDNEKLFF,TGTGCCAGCAGCTCGAGGACAGGGGACAATGAAAAACTGTTTTTT
TRBD1,TRBV6-4,.,TRBJ1-1,CASSSDRESEAFF,TGTGCCAGCAGTTCGGACAGGGAGTCTGAAGCTTTCTTT
.,TRBV6-2/TRBV6-3,.,TRBJ1-6,CASSPYSNSPLHF,TGTGCCAGCAGCCCATACTCAAATTCACCCCTCCACTTT
.,TRBV20-1,.,TRBJ2-5,CSALITEGQETQYF,TGCAGTGCCCTCATAACGGAGGGGCAAGAGACCCAGTACTTC
.,TRBV20-1,.,TRBJ2-5,CSAPWAGPETQYF,TGCAGTGCTCCGTGGGCGGGTCCCGAGACCCAGTACTTC
.,TRBV7-2,.,TRBJ2-2,CASSRGGQSTGELFF,TGTGCCAGCAGCCGAGGGGGGCAGAGCACCGGGGAGCTGTTTTTT
TRBD1,TRBV3-1,.,TRBJ2-3,CASRMDRATDTQYF,TGTGCCAGCAGAATGGACAGGGCCACAGATACGCAGTATTTT
TRBD2,TRBV3-1,.,TRBJ2-3,CASSHSGGGDTQYF,TGTGCCAGCAGCCATTCTGGGGGGGGAGATACGCAGTATTTT
.,TRBV7-9,.,TRBJ2-5,CASSLRSEETQYF,TGTGCCAGCAGCCTCCGAAGCGAAGAGACCCAGTACTTC
.,TRBV2,.,TRBJ2-7,CASSERLGSEQYF,TGTGCCAGCAGTGAGAGGTTGGGGTCCGAGCAGTACTTC
.,TRBV9,.,TRBJ1-1,CASSPRVAVNTEAFF,TGTGCCAGCAGCCCCCGGGTGGCCGTGAACACTGAAGCTTTCTTT
.,TRBV5-1,.,TRBJ2-3,CASSLGGAMSADTQYF,TGCGCCAGCAGCTTGGGGGGGGCGATGAGCGCAGATACGCAGTATTTT
TRBD2,TRBV6-1,.,TRBJ2-3,CASSEGRLAGATDTQYF,TGTGCCAGCAGTGAAGGGCGACTAGCGGGGGCCACAGATACGCAGTATTTT
.,TRBV20-1,.,TRBJ2-3,CSARATTTDTQYF,TGCAGTGCTAGGGCGACTACCACAGATACGCAGTATTTT
TRBD2,TRBV6-2/TRBV6-3,.,TRBJ2-7,CASSLDSPGLALSSYEQYF,TGTGCCAGCAGCCTTGACTCCCCGGGACTAGCGCTAAGCTCCTACGAGCAGTACTTC
.,TRBV18,.,TRBJ1-1,CASSPPMGIEAFF,TGTGCCAGCTCACCCCCCATGGGGATCGAAGCTTTCTTT
TRBD2,TRBV7-2,.,TRBJ2-5,CASSPGLAVQETQYF,TGTGCCAGCAGCCCCGGACTAGCGGTCCAAGAGACCCAGTACTTC
.,TRBV4-1,.,TRBJ1-1,CASSLRVQQNTEAFF,TGCGCCAGCAGCCTACGGGTCCAGCAGAACACTGAAGCTTTCTTT
TRBD2,TRBV29-1,.,TRBJ2-5,CSVDETSGRAETQYF,TGCAGCGTTGACGAGACTAGCGGGAGGGCAGAGACCCAGTACTTC
TRBD1,TRBV4-3,.,TRBJ2-1,CASSRQDRGNEQFF,TGCGCCAGCAGCCGACAGGACAGGGGGAATGAGCAGTTCTTC
.,TRBV6-5,.,TRBJ1-6,CASRGQGSYNSPLHF,TGTGCCAGCAGGGGTCAGGGTTCCTATAATTCACCCCTCCACTTT
.,TRBV30,.,TRBJ1-4,CAWRGYEKLFF,TGTGCCTGGAGGGGGTATGAAAAACTGTTTTTT
TRBD1,TRBV5-1,.,TRBJ1-2,CASSLEQGAISGYTF,TGCGCCAGCAGCTTGGAACAGGGGGCAATTAGTGGCTACACCTTC
TRBD1,TRBV6-2/TRBV6-3,.,TRBJ2-3,CASSYDRADMDTQYF,TGTGCCAGCAGTTATGACAGGGCGGATATGGATACGCAGTATTTT
TRBD2,TRBV3-1,.,TRBJ2-5,CASSQVLAGGNLKTQYF,TGTGCCAGCAGCCAAGTACTAGCGGGGGGGAATCTGAAGACCCAGTACTTC
TRBD1,TRBV10-3,.,TRBJ2-7,CAISERDRGPYEQYF,TGTGCCATCAGTGAAAGGGACAGGGGGCCCTACGAGCAGTACTTC
TRBD2,TRBV28,.,TRBJ2-1,CASNGLAGVNEQFF,TGTGCCAGCAACGGGCTAGCGGGAGTCAATGAGCAGTTCTTC
TRBD1,TRBV23-1,.,TRBJ1-6,CASSQSTLRQGRCPNSPLHF,TGCGCCAGCAGTCAATCGACCCTCCGACAGGGAAGGTGTCCCAATTCACCCCTCCACTTT
.,TRBV3-1,.,TRBJ2-4,CASSPREGALDIQYF,TGTGCCAGCAGCCCTCGGGAGGGGGCGTTAGACATTCAGTACTTC
TRBD2,TRBV5-4,.,TRBJ2-4,CASSPRTSGNIQYF,TGTGCCAGCAGCCCTAGGACTAGCGGAAACATTCAGTACTTC
TRBD1,TRBV10-3,.,TRBJ2-1,CAISESGDSYNEQFF,TGTGCCATCAGTGAGTCGGGGGACAGCTACAATGAGCAGTTCTTC
TRBD1,TRBV18,.,TRBJ2-5,CASSPSRGQWETQYF,TGTGCCAGCTCACCATCCAGGGGGCAGTGGGAGACCCAGTACTTC
.,TRBV20-1,once,TRBJ2-5,CSARDSGAGQETQYF,TGCAGTGCTAGAGATTCAGGCGCGGGGCAAGAGACCCAGTACTTC
TRBD1,TRBV7-9,.,TRBJ2-7,CASSSRGTASYEQYF,TGTGCCAGCAGCTCGAGAGGGACAGCTTCTTACGAGCAGTACTTC
TRBD2,TRBV30,few,TRBJ2-7,CATGGGRYEQYF,TGTGCGACGGGGGGAGGGCGATACGAGCAGTACTTC
.,TRBV18,.,TRBJ1-1,CASSPRVGDSNTEAFF,TGTGCCAGCTCACCACGGGTAGGGGATTCGAACACTGAAGCTTTCTTT
TRBD1,TRBV12-3/TRBV12-4,.,TRBJ2-1,CASSDRVVGVEQFF,TGTGCCAGCAGTGACAGGGTTGTGGGGGTTGAGCAGTTCTTC